What follows are 15 T cell receptor beta chains derived from one specimen sequenced in a study of blood T cell repertoires in COVID-19. Measured with immunoSEQ multiplex PCR; TCRdb has only the in-frame clones, and not every one. The table lists approximately 140,000 clones, around 88% of them singletons. Material: peripheral blood. These receptors were collected from a human donor in a cohort sampled during active COVID-19.

This chain joins TRBV5-5 and TRBJ1-4; 9 bases are a match to TRBD1. The V segment lost 4 bases and the J segment 3 bases; nucleotides outside the gene matches: 4. The CDR3 has 15 residues. From germline, CDR1 is SGHKS and CDR2 YYEKEE (reference sequence). The CDR3 region has the DNA TGTGCCAGCAGCCCCTGGACAGGGGCTAATGAAAAACTGTTTTTT. This gives the protein CASSPWTGANEKLFF. Combining the CDR3 with reference TRBV5-5 and TRBJ1-4 gives the whole variable domain DAGVTQSPTHLIKTRGQQVTLRCSPISGHKSVSWYQQVLGQGPQFIFQYYEKEERGRGNFPDRFSARQFPNYSSELNVNALLLGDSALYLCASSPWTGANEKLFFGSGTQLSVL.

The chain recombines TRBV4-2 with TRBJ2-7; possibly TRBD1 for D (6 bases). Germline values: CDR1 LGHNA, CDR2 YNFKEQ. The CDR3 has 15 residues. V was trimmed by 0 bases and J by 0 bases, leaving 9 bases between them. The CDR3 spells CASSQEDSRSYEQYF. In nucleotides, the CDR3 is TGTGCCAGCAGCCAAGAGGACAGCCGCTCCTACGAGCAGTACTTC.

V gene TRBV29-1 combines with J gene TRBJ2-3; unclear D gene. Trimming left V 4 bases short and J 0 bases short, with 8 bases between. This CDR3 comprises 13 residues. In germline, CDR1 is SQVTM, CDR2 ANQGSEA. DNA of the CDR3: TGCAGCGTTGTGGCAGGTAGCACAGATACGCAGTATTTT. It is translated as CSVVAGSTDTQYF.

The chain uses TRBV18 and TRBJ1-3, with D perhaps TRBD1 (6 bases). Germline CDR1 reads KGHSH; CDR2 reads LQKENI. Trimming stripped 3 bases from V and 2 bases from J, with 8 bases between. CDR3 length equals 14 residues. This CDR3 is CASSPDSAGNTIYF. The CDR3 DNA reads as TGTGCCAGCTCACCGGACAGTGCTGGAAACACCATATATTTT. Variable domain in full (rest from reference TRBV18 and TRBJ1-3): NAGVMQNPRHLVRRRGQEARLRCSPMKGHSHVYWYRQLPEEGLKFMVYLQKENIIDESGMPKERFSAEFPKEGPSILRIQQVVRGDSAAYFCASSPDSAGNTIYFGEGSWLTVV.

The gene calls are TRBV27 and TRBJ2-3; TRBD2 might be the D (6 bases). The CDR3 consists of 15 residues. Germline lookup yields CDR1 MNHEY and CDR2 SMNVEV (reference sequence). Trimming cost V 6 bases and J 6 bases, with 19 bases left between them. This CDR3 reads CASRGLFRQIDTQYF. As DNA, the CDR3 is TGTGCCAGCAGGGGACTCTTTAGACAGATCGATACGCAGTATTTT.

The CDR3 region has the DNA TGTGCCAGCAGCTTAGGGTCCCTACTGAACACTGAAGCTTTCTTT. Its protein is CASSLGSLLNTEAFF. V and J are TRBV7-9 and TRBJ1-1; D remains unclear. V was clipped by 1 base and J by 0 bases, with 9 bases between them. CDR1 and CDR2 (germline): SEHNR, FQNEAQ (reference sequence). CDR3 length equals 15 residues.

The rearrangement uses TRBV7-8 and TRBJ2-5; TRBD2 might be the D (5 bases). CDR3 length: 17 residues. V was cut by 2 bases and J by 3 bases, with 19 bases left in between. In germline, CDR1 is SGHVS, CDR2 FQNEAQ. The CDR3 coding sequence is TGTGCCAGCAGCTTATGGGTTGGGCCTAGCACAAAAGAGACCCAGTACTTC. It yields the protein CASSLWVGPSTKETQYF.

The J gene is TRBJ1-5, the V gene TRBV6-5; TRBD1 agrees at 7 bases. The CDR3 length is 13 residues. Germline V CDR1 and CDR2: MNHEY, SVGAGI. J gave up 3 bases and V 8 bases, and 4 bases lay outside the gene matches. CDR3 loop: CASRGTANQPQHF. As DNA, the CDR3 is TGTGCCAGCCGGGGGACAGCCAATCAGCCCCAGCATTTT.

V is TRBV10-3 and J is TRBJ1-2, with D maybe TRBD1 (6 bases). With 9 bases removed from V and 7 bases from J, the gap between germline ends came to 15 bases. The CDR3 is 12 residues long. Germline values: CDR1 ENHRY, CDR2 SYGVKD. Here the CDR3 DNA reads TGTGCCATTGAGGGGGGGGACGCTGGCTACACCTTC. Encoded protein: CAIEGGDAGYTF.

V and J are TRBV5-1 and TRBJ2-7; D may be TRBD1 (5 bases). The germline V gene encodes CDR1 SGHRS and CDR2 YFSETQ. With 4 bases removed from V and 4 bases from J, the gap between germline ends came to 18 bases. This CDR3 is 15 amino acids long. CDR3 nucleotides: TGCGCCAGCAGCAGGGCCACAGGAAGGTTGTACGAGCAGTACTTC. This codes for CASSRATGRLYEQYF.

The rearrangement links TRBV6-6 to TRBJ2-3; D unresolved. The germline CDR1 and CDR2 sequences are MNHNY and SVGAGI (reference sequence). V lost 2 bases and J 0 bases, leaving 9 bases between the germline ends. The CDR3 runs to 15 residues. CDR3 sequence: CASSYRGRSTDTQYF. CDR3 bases: TGTGCCAGCAGTTACCGCGGTCGGAGCACAGATACGCAGTATTTT.

This clone was recorded a few times. This chain links TRBV29-1 with TRBJ2-1; maybe TRBD1 (6 bases). The V gene lost 2 bases and the J gene lost 15 bases, with 14 bases spanning the gap. CDR1 is SQVTM, CDR2 ANQGSEA, per germline. CDR3 size: 11 residues. CDR3 sequence reads: CSVENEQGLFF. CDR3 DNA: TGCAGCGTTGAAAACGAACAGGGTCTGTTCTTC.

This CDR3 is CASGFRGTYNSPLHF. CDR3 DNA: TGTGCCAGCGGATTCCGGGGAACATATAATTCACCCCTCCACTTT. The V call is TRBV6-5, the J call TRBJ1-6, with D hard to call. The germline V and J ends were trimmed by 8 bases and 4 bases, with 15 bases remaining between them. Germline CDR1 MNHEY, CDR2 SVGAGI. The CDR3 extends over 15 amino acids.

The chain couples TRBV6-2 or TRBV6-3 to TRBJ1-2; D may be TRBD1 (5 bases). Trimming stripped 4 bases from V and 1 base from J, with 13 bases between. Germline V lookup: CDR1 MNHEY, CDR2 SVGEGT. This CDR3 has 15 residues. CDR3 sequence: CASSSPTADNYGYTF. The DNA for the CDR3 is TGTGCCAGCAGTTCACCGACAGCAGATAACTATGGCTACACCTTC.

This chain joins TRBV18 and TRBJ2-7; 12 positions agree with TRBD1. V gave up 3 bases and J gave up 3 bases; unmatched junction bases: 3. The CDR3 length is 15 residues. Germline CDR1 KGHSH, CDR2 LQKENI. The CDR3: CASSPGQGAFYEQYF. The CDR3 nucleotides read TGTGCCAGCTCACCGGGACAGGGGGCTTTCTACGAGCAGTACTTC.